Following are 13 T cell receptor beta chains from one sample sequenced in a study of T cells in Graves' hyperthyroidism and ophthalmopathy. Amplification targeted TCR beta CDR3 regions from RNA transcripts. TCR CDR3 underwent first-round RT-PCR with the HTBI primer set. MiXCR was run by TCRdb on the multiplex PCR reads, yielding one entry per CDR3 protein. The repertoire consists of approximately 740,000 distinct CDR3 sequences, with roughly 15% occurring once and the leading ten covering more than 8.5%. The sequenced material came from blood. Receptor source: a woman aged 18-35 years with Graves' hyperthyroidism.

There are many counts of this clonotype. V gene TRBV20-1 combines with J gene TRBJ2-7; D is ambiguous. Germline lookup yields CDR1 DFQATT and CDR2 SNEGSKA (reference sequence). V was clipped by 1 base and J by 4 bases, with 14 bases between them. The CDR3 spans 14 residues. CDR3 DNA sequence: TGCAGTGCTAGAGGGAGTTCTTTCGGATACGAGCAGTACTTC. Its protein is CSARGSSFGYEQYF.

With respect to this clonotype: Given a much more abundant clone one base away, this may be a read error. V gene TRBV24-1 combines with J gene TRBJ1-1; D might be TRBD1 (6 bases). Germline values: CDR1 KGHDR, CDR2 SFDVKD. CDR3 length: 12 amino acids. CDR3 coding DNA: TGTGCCACCAGTGATTTAAGGGGGAAAGCTCTCTTT. Residues: CATSDLRGKALF.

In this sample, this clonotype turned up a few times. The V gene is TRBV29-1, the J gene TRBJ1-1, with D hard to call. The CDR3 covers 11 residues. Germline V gene sequence: CDR1 SQVTM, CDR2 ANQGSEA. Trimming left V 3 bases short and J 4 bases short, with 6 bases between. The CDR3 protein is CSVEDVTEAFF. CDR3 DNA: TGCAGCGTTGAGGACGTCACTGAAGCTTTCTTT.

The chain combines TRBV19 with TRBJ2-2; the match to TRBD1 covers 7 bases. The trim removed 8 bases at V and 4 bases at J, leaving 7 bases unmatched. The CDR3 is 14 amino acids. Germline V gives CDR1 LNHDA, CDR2 SQIVND (reference sequence). The CDR3 is CASLGQALTGELFF. DNA of the CDR3: TGTGCCAGTCTTGGACAGGCACTCACCGGGGAGCTGTTTTTT.

The V and J genes are TRBV4-1 and TRBJ1-5, with 9 bases that match TRBD1. Trimming at V came to 4 bases and at J to 6 bases, leaving 7 bases not matched to a gene. This CDR3 has 15 amino acids. The germline V gene encodes CDR1 MGHRA and CDR2 YSYEKL. DNA of the CDR3: TGCGCCAGCAGCCGTGACAGGGGGTCAGGTCAGCCCCAGCATTTT. Its translation: CASSRDRGSGQPQHF.

At least ten counts were recorded for this clonotype. The CDR3 DNA reads TGTGCCAGCAAGTCGGGAGACTCCTACGAGCAGTACTTC. This encodes CASKSGDSYEQYF. This rearrangement joins TRBV11-3 to TRBJ2-7, with D possibly matching TRBD2 (6 bases). Between the trimmed V and J ends, which lost 7 bases and 0 bases, there was a span of 10 bases. CDR1 SGHNT and CDR2 YENEEA come from the germline V gene. The CDR3 is 13 residues long.

This clonotype was seen ten or more times. The gene calls are TRBV20-1 and TRBJ1-6; D gene uncertain. Trimming shortened V by 3 bases and J by 5 bases, and 14 bases separated the two germline ends. This CDR3 has 15 amino acids. Germline values: CDR1 DFQATT, CDR2 SNEGSKA (reference sequence). The CDR3 bases are TGCAGTGCTAGTAGGATAAGAGGGAATAATTCACCCCTCCACTTT. As protein: CSASRIRGNNSPLHF.

This clonotype appeared many times. The chain carries TRBV7-2 and TRBJ2-7; 12 bases fit TRBD2. The CDR3 contains 16 residues. V was clipped by 5 bases and J by 1 base; unmatched bases: 6. Germline V gives CDR1 SGHTA, CDR2 FQGNSA. CDR3 DNA sequence: TGTGCCAGCAGCCCCCTAGCGGGAGGGCTATCCTACGAGCAGTACTTC. The encoded protein is CASSPLAGGLSYEQYF.

The sample holds many counts of this clonotype. The rearrangement links TRBV28 to TRBJ2-7; possibly TRBD1 for D (6 bases). Between the trimmed V and J ends, which lost 5 bases and 2 bases, there was a span of 19 bases. The V gene's germline CDR1 is MDHEN and CDR2 SYDVKM. The CDR3 totals 16 residues. The CDR3 DNA is TGTGCCAGCAGTCCCCTTGGGACACTTTCCCCCTACGAGCAGTACTTC. Its translation: CASSPLGTLSPYEQYF.

This clonotype was seen at least ten times. This chain joins TRBV28 and TRBJ2-7; D gene uncertain. V was shortened by 6 bases and J by 3 bases, with 18 bases between the two germline ends. This CDR3 comprises 15 residues. In germline, CDR1 is MDHEN, CDR2 SYDVKM. Here the CDR3 DNA reads TGTGCCAGCAGCCCCAGGTGGCGAAGGGACTACGAGCAGTACTTC. Residues: CASSPRWRRDYEQYF.

As regards this clonotype: One base away lies a much larger clone, so this may be a sequencing read error. The chain uses TRBV11-2 and TRBJ2-1, with no clear D. The CDR3 sequence is 13 residues long. From germline, CDR1 is SGHAT and CDR2 FQNNGV. The CDR3 protein is CANSSAVGNEQFF. CDR3 bases: TGTGCCAACAGCTCGGCGGTAGGAAATGAGCAGTTCTTC.

This clonotype appeared many times. This rearrangement joins TRBV20-1 to TRBJ1-1; the D gene is possibly TRBD1 (5 bases). The V end lost 6 bases, the J end lost 6 bases, and 14 bases lay between the germline ends. Germline values: CDR1 DFQATT, CDR2 SNEGSKA (reference sequence). The CDR3 is 12 residues long. The CDR3 loop reads CSARGQAAEAFF. The CDR3 coding sequence is TGCAGTGCGCGAGGACAAGCAGCTGAAGCTTTCTTT.

This clonotype was found many times. The V and J genes are TRBV3-1 and TRBJ1-2; D call uncertain. CDR3 length equals 14 residues. CDR1 and CDR2 (germline): LGHDT, YNNKEL (reference sequence). V was shortened by 2 bases and J by 2 bases, with 9 bases between the two germline ends. CDR3 protein: CASSQITENYGYTF. The DNA of the CDR3 is TGTGCCAGCAGCCAAATAACAGAGAACTATGGCTACACCTTC.